These 25 T cell receptor beta chains came from one sample sequenced in a study of Tregs in tolerant kidney transplant recipients. Clones were read by immunoSEQ multiplex PCR, and TCRdb kept only the in-frame ones, dropping some. The sample holds under 95,000 clones; around 90% are singletons and the top ten take approximately 0.33%. The sequencing here drew on Tregs from blood, taken before the transplant. The receptors were gathered from a human donor who received a combined kidney and bone marrow transplant.

The chain uses TRBV6-6 and TRBJ1-4, with 7 bases that match TRBD1. The V gene's germline CDR1 is MNHNY and CDR2 SVGAGI (reference sequence). With V trimmed by 7 bases and J by 6 bases, 11 bases remained unmatched. The CDR3 spans 15 residues. Written as DNA, the CDR3 is TGTGCCAGCACCCCTAGCGGAGGGGGCTATGAAAAACTGTTTTTT. Translating it yields CASTPSGGGYEKLFF.

The chain couples TRBV14 to TRBJ2-3; 11 nucleotides line up with TRBD1. V shed 5 bases and J 5 bases; nucleotides not matched to a gene: 3. There are 14 residues in the CDR3. Germline CDR1 and CDR2: SGHDN and FVKESK. The CDR3 sequence is CASSWGQGVDTQYF. DNA of the CDR3: TGTGCCAGCAGCTGGGGACAGGGGGTAGATACGCAGTATTTT. Based on the CDR3 plus reference TRBV14 and TRBJ2-3, the full variable domain is EAGVTQFPSHSVIEKGQTVTLRCDPISGHDNLYWYRRVMGKEIKFLLHFVKESKQDESGMPNNRFLAERTGGTYSTLKVQPAELEDSGVYFCASSWGQGVDTQYFGPGTRLTVL.

This rearrangement joins TRBV5-6 to TRBJ2-3; no definite D call. V was clipped by 2 bases and J by 8 bases, with 9 bases between them. The CDR3 covers 12 residues. Germline loops: CDR1 SGHDT, CDR2 YYEEEE. CDR3 sequence: CASSLPPGTQYF. The CDR3 region has the DNA TGTGCCAGCAGCTTACCCCCTGGTACGCAGTATTTT.

The chain is built from TRBV7-2 and TRBJ1-1, with 7 bases that match TRBD1. The length of the CDR3 is 14 residues. Germline V gives CDR1 SGHTA, CDR2 FQGNSA. V shed 2 bases and J 5 bases; nucleotides not matched to a gene: 5. CDR3 sequence reads: CASSLWGTDTEAFF. CDR3 DNA: TGTGCCAGCAGCTTATGGGGGACAGATACTGAAGCTTTCTTT.

The J gene is TRBJ2-7, the V gene TRBV21-1; TRBD1, as called in the table, went unchecked against the DNA. TRBV21-1 counts as a pseudogene. This CDR3 has 16 amino acids. Written as DNA, the CDR3 is TGTGCCAGCAGCAAAGAACTATTAGGGACAGGGGCCGAGCAGTACTTC. The encoded protein is CASSKELLGTGAEQYF.

Only one count was recorded for this clone. The rearrangement uses TRBV5-1 and TRBJ2-3; 8 positions match TRBD2. CDR1 is SGHRS and CDR2 is YFSETQ in the germline V gene. The CDR3 is 15 residues long. Trimming removed 2 bases from V and 4 bases from J; junction bases left unmatched: 6. CDR3 protein: CASSFGTRSSDTQYF. CDR3 DNA sequence: TGCGCCAGCAGCTTCGGGACTAGAAGCTCAGATACGCAGTATTTT.

The chain employs TRBV10-3 and TRBJ1-4; no definite D call. Trimming took 10 bases from V and 8 from J, leaving 14 bases between them. This CDR3 contains 12 residues. CDR1 is ENHRY, CDR2 SYGVKD, per germline. CDR3 in DNA: TGTGCCACCAAAGATGGAGGAGAAAAACTGTTTTTT. Translating gives CATKDGGEKLFF.

The chain employs TRBV28 and TRBJ1-4, with D perhaps TRBD1 (5 bases). V was clipped by 5 bases and J by 6 bases, with 28 bases between them. From germline, CDR1 is MDHEN and CDR2 SYDVKM. The CDR3 contains 19 residues. CDR3: CASSQNKVGTSKEDEKLFF. The CDR3 nucleotides are TGTGCCAGCAGTCAAAACAAAGTAGGGACTTCCAAAGAGGATGAAAAACTGTTTTTT.

The chain couples TRBV18 to TRBJ2-7; D unclear. V lost 3 bases and J 4 bases, leaving 7 bases between the germline ends. Germline V gene lookup returns CDR1 KGHSH and CDR2 LQKENI. The length of the CDR3 is 12 residues. The CDR3 bases are TGTGCCAGCTCACCCGCGGAGTACGAGCAGTACTTC. Amino acid sequence: CASSPAEYEQYF. The whole variable domain, filled in from reference TRBV18 and TRBJ2-7, reads NAGVMQNPRHLVRRRGQEARLRCSPMKGHSHVYWYRQLPEEGLKFMVYLQKENIIDESGMPKERFSAEFPKEGPSILRIQQVVRGDSAAYFCASSPAEYEQYFGPGTRLTVT.

The chain recombines TRBV28 with TRBJ2-3; possible D gene TRBD2, 6 bases. The CDR3 spans 15 residues. V lost 2 bases and J lost 3, with 12 bases in between. Germline CDR1 and CDR2: MDHEN and SYDVKM. CDR3: CASSLRRGWTDTQYF. The CDR3 region has the DNA TGTGCCAGCAGTTTACGGAGGGGTTGGACAGATACGCAGTATTTT.

The chain links TRBV2 to TRBJ2-7; 8 bases are shared with TRBD1. This CDR3 is 12 amino acids long. V shed 7 bases and J 6 bases; nucleotides not matched to a gene: 5. Germline assignment: CDR1 SNHLY and CDR2 FYNNEI. CDR3 region: CASKDRGSEQYF. DNA of the CDR3: TGTGCCAGCAAAGACAGGGGTAGCGAGCAGTACTTC.

The chain carries TRBV5-1 and TRBJ1-1; possibly TRBD1 for D (5 bases). Trimming cost V 0 bases and J 4 bases, with 10 bases left between them. The CDR3 sequence is 14 residues long. The germline V gene encodes CDR1 SGHRS and CDR2 YFSETQ. The CDR3 bases are TGCGCCAGCAGCTTGGAAGGAGGGGCCACTGAAGCTTTCTTT. Protein sequence: CASSLEGGATEAFF.

This chain connects TRBV5-6 to TRBJ2-3; TRBD2 aligns across 15 bases. There are 18 residues in the CDR3. J was trimmed by 5 bases and V by 4 bases; bases with no gene match: 11. CDR1 and CDR2 from the germline V gene are SGHDT and YYEEEE. The CDR3 region is CASSNSPGLAGGLDTQYF. The DNA of the CDR3 is TGTGCCAGCAGCAATTCCCCGGGACTAGCGGGAGGACTAGATACGCAGTATTTT.

This clone was seen only once. The chain recombines TRBV5-4 with TRBJ2-7, with D possibly being TRBD1 (5 bases). V was clipped by 2 bases and J by 0 bases, with 12 bases between them. The CDR3 sequence is 15 residues long. Germline V gives CDR1 SGHNT, CDR2 YYREEE (reference sequence). CDR3: CASSLLGGHSYEQYF. CDR3 sequence (DNA): TGTGCCAGCAGCTTATTGGGCGGACACTCCTACGAGCAGTACTTC.

The chain recombines TRBV2 with TRBJ2-1; no clear D gene. V was pared by 7 bases and J by 1 base, with 20 bases between. Germline values: CDR1 SNHLY, CDR2 FYNNEI. CDR3 length equals 17 residues. The CDR3 region has the DNA TGTGCCAGCATTTACGTTTCGGGCGCGGTATCCTACAATGAGCAGTTCTTC. As protein: CASIYVSGAVSYNEQFF.

This rearrangement joins TRBV28 to TRBJ2-2; 8 nucleotides line up with TRBD1. Trimming took 3 bases from V and 6 from J; bases not matched to a gene: 3. The CDR3 has 14 residues. The germline CDR1 and CDR2 sequences are MDHEN and SYDVKM. For the CDR3, the DNA is TGTGCCAGCAGTTTGGACAGGGCCGCCGGGGAGCTGTTTTTT. Translation gives CASSLDRAAGELFF.

This chain joins TRBV19 and TRBJ1-6, with TRBD1 as a possible D gene (5 bases). This CDR3 has 15 amino acids. Between the trimmed V and J ends, which lost 8 bases and 8 bases, there was a span of 19 bases. Germline CDR1 is LNHDA and CDR2 is SQIVND (reference sequence). CDR3 nucleotide sequence: TGTGCCAGTGGTGAAAGTACCGGGACCCATTCACCCCTCCACTTT. Its protein is CASGESTGTHSPLHF.

The chain recombines TRBV14 with TRBJ2-5; D not certain. V was shortened by 2 bases and J by 2 bases, with 0 bases between the two germline ends. Germline CDR1 is SGHDN and CDR2 is FVKESK. The CDR3 loop spans 11 amino acids. CDR3 sequence: CASSQQETQYF. CDR3 DNA: TGTGCCAGCAGCCAACAAGAGACCCAGTACTTC.

Comments on this clone: Additional DNA sequences in this sample encode the identical CDR3. The chain has TRBV7-7 and TRBJ2-5; D possibly corresponds to TRBD1 (6 bases). CDR1 and CDR2 from the germline V gene are SSHAT and FNYEAQ (reference sequence). There are 15 residues in the CDR3. Trimming took 6 bases from V and 4 from J, leaving 18 bases between them. The CDR3: CASSPTQGRAETQYF. CDR3 DNA sequence: TGTGCCAGCAGTCCTACCCAGGGGCGGGCAGAGACCCAGTACTTC.

V gene TRBV18 combines with J gene TRBJ1-2; 10 bases line up with TRBD1. Germline loops: CDR1 KGHSH, CDR2 LQKENI. The CDR3 sequence is 13 residues long. The V and J ends lost 8 bases and 4 bases, in that order; junction bases with no gene match: 4. CDR3 in DNA: TGTGCCAGCGGACAGGGGGAGAGCTATGGCTACACCTTC. It codes for CASGQGESYGYTF.

This clone was picked up a small number of times. The chain combines TRBV30 with TRBJ2-5; 8 positions match TRBD2. After removal of 2 bases from V and 4 bases from J, the junction contained 0 bases not matched to a gene. The CDR3 has 12 residues. Per the germline V gene, CDR1 is GTSNPN and CDR2 is SVGIG (reference sequence). The CDR3 region is CAWSREGETQYF. The CDR3 DNA sequence: TGTGCCTGGAGTCGGGAGGGAGAGACCCAGTACTTC.

The chain joins TRBV30 to TRBJ1-5; D is unresolved. V lost 2 bases, J lost 3 bases, and 8 bases lay in between. The length of the CDR3 is 13 residues. Germline V gene data show CDR1 as GTSNPN and CDR2 as SVGIG (reference sequence). The CDR3 DNA sequence: TGTGCCTGGAGTCCGGGGATCAATCAGCCCCAGCATTTT. This translates into CAWSPGINQPQHF.

The CDR3 bases are TGTGCCATCGACCGGCCAATACAGGGGGACTACGAGCAGTACTTC. The encoded protein is CAIDRPIQGDYEQYF. The chain couples TRBV10-3 to TRBJ2-7; 8 positions agree with TRBD1. The CDR3 runs to 15 residues. Per the germline V gene, CDR1 is ENHRY and CDR2 is SYGVKD. V lost 8 bases and J lost 3; bases outside the gene matches: 12.

This sequence joins TRBV28 and TRBJ2-7; D is unclear. From germline, CDR1 is MDHEN and CDR2 SYDVKM. V was clipped by 4 bases and J by 2 bases, with 3 bases between them. This CDR3 contains 11 residues. The CDR3 protein is CASSSPYEQYF. CDR3 DNA sequence: TGTGCCAGCAGTTCCCCCTACGAGCAGTACTTC.

As DNA, the CDR3 is TGTGCCAGCAGTGGACGGCCTCGGGTCACTGAAGCTTTCTTT. It translates to CASSGRPRVTEAFF. The chain recombines TRBV28 with TRBJ1-1; D is unresolved. The germline gives CDR1 MDHEN, CDR2 SYDVKM. V lost 5 bases, J lost 4 bases, and 14 bases lay in between. There are 14 residues in the CDR3.